This TCR beta chain was profiled in a study of tumor-infiltrating lymphocytes in primary liver carcinoma. About the study: Lesions, classed as T1-T3 N0M0, spanned about 4 to 11 cm across. Tissue type made little difference to sample yields of roughly 3.5 to 7.13 million productive TCRbeta reads. Study observations and caveats: A small share of top clones, only about 7.5-25%, was found in all five tumor regions.

RNA and DNA were co-extracted from around 20-30 mg of unsorted bulk tissue. Patients were chronically HBV-infected and treatment-naive. Using a constant-region primer together with ProtoScript II reverse transcriptase, TCR beta cDNA was made from about 500 ng of total RNA. For TCR beta, libraries were produced by three nested multiplex PCR rounds using slightly modified ARM-PCR. Use of TRBV1-TRBV30 forward primers with a C-beta reverse primer characterized the first two PCR rounds, which lasted about 10 cycles each. MiXCR was run by TCRdb on the multiplex PCR reads, yielding one entry per CDR3 protein. The data hold 65,000 to 90,000 distinct CDR3 sequences, with about three quarters observed a single time. Concerning this clonotype: Its antigen is still unknown. The junction departs from germline at one end; a sequencing error may be responsible.

CDR3 length: 16 amino acids. Germline assignment: CDR1 SGHVS and CDR2 FQNEAQ. The origin of this receptor is a man aged 35-49 years with primary liver carcinoma and hepatitis B virus infection. The sequenced material came from liver tumor tissue from sampling region 1. As to subset: tumor region T1, superior pole. The rearrangement uses TRBV7-8 and TRBJ2-7; 9 bases line up with TRBD2. The CDR3 DNA reads as TGTGTCAGCAGCTTAGAACTAGCGGGTAACTCCTACGAGCAGCACTTC. This sequence encodes CVSSLELAGNSYEQHF.